The clone carrying this TCR beta chain was observed once. This entry comes from a study of blood T cell repertoires in COVID-19. Study at large: Italy, Spain and the United States were the sources of the convalescent and acute COVID-19 samples.

The authors' processing: How many nucleated cells were present was estimated from reference gene primer amplification. Clones were read by immunoSEQ multiplex PCR, and TCRdb kept only the in-frame ones, dropping some. V and J calls and clone size come straight from that table; D and trimming were deduced from the DNA. This table holds some 170,000 clones, 81% found once. The sequence was collected from a man aged 60 to 75 with active or convalescent COVID-19. Source material: peripheral blood.

CDR3 sequence reads: CASSRRRQDGSNQPQHF. The DNA of the CDR3 is TGTGCCAGTAGTCGTAGAAGACAGGATGGGAGCAATCAGCCCCAGCATTTT. The chain is built from TRBV19 and TRBJ1-5, with D possibly TRBD1 on 6 matching bases. Germline V gene lookup returns CDR1 LNHDA and CDR2 SQIVND (reference sequence). The V end lost 5 bases, the J end lost 1 base, and 18 bases lay between the germline ends. This CDR3 is built from 17 residues.